Following are 3 T cell receptor beta chains from one sample sequenced in a study of immune reconstitution after stem cell transplant in scleroderma. MiXCR, run by TCRdb on the RT-PCR reads, gives a single entry per CDR3 protein. There are 2,000 to 2,500 distinct CDR3 sequences in the sample; roughly a tenth occur only once, and less than 15% lies in the top ten. The material was obtained before or after autologous hematopoietic stem cell transplantation (not recorded which). The receptors were sampled from a female donor with systemic sclerosis.

By proportion, this clonotype is medium-sized (0.01 to 0.1%). The chain employs TRBV6-6 and TRBJ1-6; 8 bases are shared with TRBD1. The ends lost 6 bases at V and 7 bases at J; junction bases unmatched: 5. The CDR3 has 14 residues. CDR1 is MNHNY and CDR2 is SVGAGI in the germline V gene (reference sequence). DNA for the CDR3: TGTGCCAGCAGCCCCGGGACAGGCAATTCACCCCTCCACTTT. Protein sequence: CASSPGTGNSPLHF.

By proportion, this clonotype is large. Here the CDR3 DNA reads TGTGCCAGCAGTTATTTGACAAATCAGCCCCAGCATTTT. Translating gives CASSYLTNQPQHF. The chain combines TRBV6-2 or TRBV6-3 with TRBJ1-5; no definite D call. Per germline, CDR1 MNHEY and CDR2 SVGEGT. There are 13 residues in the CDR3. The germline V and J ends were trimmed by 3 bases and 4 bases, with 7 bases remaining between them.

Within the sample, this clonotype is large (0.1 to 1%). V usage is TRBV20-1 and J usage is TRBJ2-1; D possibly matches TRBD1 or TRBD2 (5 bases each). Germline V gene lookup returns CDR1 DFQATT and CDR2 SNEGSKA (reference sequence). This CDR3 is 12 amino acids long. Trimming shortened V by 7 bases and J by 3 bases, and 10 bases separated the two germline ends. The CDR3 loop is CSVGGYYNEQFF. Here the CDR3 DNA reads TGCAGTGTTGGGGGATACTACAATGAGCAGTTCTTC.